A selection of T cell receptor beta chains follows, all from one sample in a study of resident and recirculating memory T cells in vitiligo. This table comes from immunoSEQ multiplex PCR, and its TCRdb copy is limited to in-frame clones, with some not included. The data contain 75,000 to 85,000 clones, about 92% of them singletons. Source material: blood. These receptors originate from a male donor with vitiligo. The CDR3 runs from the conserved cysteine through the conserved F or W. The D gene is left open where the match is weak. For some rows the clone size is stated as once, few or many, or as a class when expanded; others skip it.

TRBJ2-7 14 TRBD1 TRBV2 . TGTGCCAGCAGCCGAGATGGGGACAGGCCCGAGCAGTACTTC CASSRDGDRPEQYF
TRBJ2-3 15 . TRBV27 . TGTGCCAGCAGGCCGCGGGGCCCTAGCACAGATACGCAGTATTTT CASRPRGPSTDTQYF
TRBJ1-4 17 TRBD1 TRBV9 . TGTGCCAGCAGCGGCCGGGACAGCTTCCAAATTAGTGAAAAACTGTTTTTT CASSGRDSFQISEKLFF
TRBJ2-2 15 TRBD2 TRBV27 . TGTGCCAGCAGTTTCCACGGGACTAGCGCCGGGGAGCTGTTTTTT CASSFHGTSAGELFF
TRBJ1-4 14 TRBD1 TRBV15 . TGTGCCACCAGCCGGAGGACAGGCAGCGAAAAACTGTTTTTT CATSRRTGSEKLFF
TRBJ1-1 11 . TRBV28 few TGTGCCAGCATTGAGTTTACTGAAGCTTTCTTT CASIEFTEAFF
TRBJ2-3 16 TRBD1 TRBV5-4 . TGTGCCAGCAGCTTGGGGGGACAGGGGAGGACAGATACGCAGTATTTT CASSLGGQGRTDTQYF
TRBJ2-7 13 . TRBV2 . TGTGCCAGCAGTGCAGGGGCCTCCTACGAGCAGTACTTC CASSAGASYEQYF
TRBJ2-3 17 TRBD1 TRBV7-9 . TGTGCCAGCAGCTTCGTGGGACAGGGGTTCCTCCCAGATACGCAGTATTTT CASSFVGQGFLPDTQYF
TRBJ2-1 14 . TRBV7-3 . TGTGCCAGCAGCTTAGAACGGCCGCCGGGGGAGCAGTTCTTC CASSLERPPGEQFF
TRBJ1-1 14 TRBD1 TRBV2 once TGTGCCAGCAGTGTGGGACAGGCAACCCTAGGGGCTTTCTTT CASSVGQATLGAFF
TRBJ2-7 13 TRBD1 TRBV6-1 . TGTGCCACTCGGACAGGGGGGACCTACGAGCAGTACTTC CATRTGGTYEQYF
TRBJ2-7 11 . TRBV28 . TGTGCCAGCAGTCTAGGTAGCGAGCAGTACTTC CASSLGSEQYF
TRBJ2-3 16 TRBD2 TRBV10-1 few TGCGCCAGCAGTGTAGTTAGCGGGAGGGATACAGATACGCAGTATTTT CASSVVSGRDTDTQYF
TRBJ2-3 15 TRBD1 TRBV5-4 . TGTGCCAGCAGCTTCGGGACAGGGCTGAAAGATACGCAGTATTTT CASSFGTGLKDTQYF
TRBJ2-7 15 TRBD2 TRBV30 . TGTGCCCGGAGTATGGGTAGCGGGAGCTCCTACGAGCAGTACTTC CARSMGSGSSYEQYF
TRBJ1-2 14 . TRBV5-8 . TGTGCCAGCAGCTTGTACTGGGGGCTGGCTGGCTACACCTTC CASSLYWGLAGYTF
TRBJ2-7 13 TRBD2 TRBV28 once TGTGCCAGCCACGGGGGACTATACTACGAGCAGTACTTC CASHGGLYYEQYF
TRBJ2-3 15 . TRBV29-1 . TGCAGCGCTACCAGGGGAGGGGGGAGGACAGATACGCAGTATTTT CSATRGGGRTDTQYF
TRBJ2-1 16 . TRBV19 . TGTGCCAGTAGTCCCCGGACAGCGAGTATCTACAATGAGCAGTTCTTC CASSPRTASIYNEQFF
TRBJ1-4 13 TRBD1 TRBV27 . TGTGCCAGCAGTTCAGGACAGGATGAAAAACTGTTTTTT CASSSGQDEKLFF
TRBJ1-4 16 . TRBV9 . TGTGCCAGCAGCGGGGAGGACCGCACTAACCCCGAAAAACTGTTTTTT CASSGEDRTNPEKLFF